Presented here are 25 T cell receptor beta chains from one specimen sequenced in a study of identical twins. Via MiXCR, TCRdb re-called the 5' RACE reads, giving one row per CDR3 protein. The sample has around 250,000 distinct CDR3 sequences, roughly 7% seen once. This sample also appeared in a second study, on yellow fever vaccine responses in identical twins.

The material sequenced was memory (CD45RO+) T cells sorted from blood. The receptor set was obtained from a woman in her late teens or twenties in good health.

This clonotype has ten or more counts. The chain links TRBV6-5 to TRBJ2-2, with TRBD2 matching 10 bases. There are 15 residues in the CDR3. The V gene's germline CDR1 is MNHEY and CDR2 SVGAGI. The J segment lost 6 bases and the V segment lost 2 bases, leaving 3 bases of the junction unmatched. The CDR3 loop is CASSYASGGSGELFF. The CDR3 DNA follows: TGTGCCAGCAGTTACGCTAGCGGGGGTTCCGGGGAGCTGTTTTTT.

The sample holds a few counts of this clonotype. This sequence joins TRBV29-1 and TRBJ2-1; 7 bases are a match to TRBD2. CDR1 and CDR2 from the germline V gene are SQVTM and ANQGSEA. V lost 4 bases, J lost 10 bases, and 10 bases stayed unmatched. CDR3 length: 13 residues. CDR3 sequence reads: CSVALAAVKEQFF. CDR3 coding DNA: TGCAGCGTTGCCCTAGCGGCGGTCAAAGAGCAGTTCTTC.

This chain connects TRBV25-1 to TRBJ1-4; possibly TRBD1 for D (5 bases). The V gene lost 3 bases and the J gene lost 8 bases, with 13 bases spanning the gap. The germline V gene encodes CDR1 MGHDK and CDR2 SYGVNS. CDR3 length: 14 amino acids. The DNA of the CDR3 is TGTGCCAGCAGTGATAAGCGTTGGGGGGAAAAACTGTTTTTT. This codes for CASSDKRWGEKLFF.

In this sample, this clonotype turned up a few times. The V and J genes are TRBV4-1 and TRBJ2-7, with a weak D call TRBD2 (6 bases). Trimming pared 5 bases from V and 2 bases from J, leaving 16 bases between. Germline V gives CDR1 MGHRA, CDR2 YSYEKL. There are 15 residues in the CDR3. The CDR3 is CASSVLGLVTYEQYF. The CDR3 DNA reads TGCGCCAGCAGCGTGCTGGGACTCGTTACCTACGAGCAGTACTTC.

This sequence joins TRBV28 and TRBJ2-3; TRBD1 matches at 8 bases. This CDR3 is 16 amino acids long. The germline V gene encodes CDR1 MDHEN and CDR2 SYDVKM. Trimming removed 4 bases from V and 1 base from J; junction bases left unmatched: 7. The CDR3 DNA reads TGTGCCAGCAGTTCCGCCGGGACAGGTCGCACAGATACGCAGTATTTT. Protein product: CASSSAGTGRTDTQYF.

The sample holds many counts of this clonotype. CDR3 DNA sequence: TGTGCCAGCAGCCTCGGGGTGTACTATGGCTACACCTTC. It encodes CASSLGVYYGYTF. This chain uses TRBV11-2 with TRBJ1-2; D remains unclear. Germline V gene lookup returns CDR1 SGHAT and CDR2 FQNNGV. CDR3 length equals 13 residues. The ends were cut back, 5 bases at V and 3 bases at J, with 10 bases in the middle.

This clonotype was recorded at least ten times. V and J are TRBV12-3 or TRBV12-4 and TRBJ2-1, with no clear D. The CDR3 covers 14 residues. Deletions cut 0 bases from V and 7 bases from J, with 10 bases between. The CDR3 is CASSLAYIGNEQFF. The DNA of the CDR3 is TGTGCCAGCAGTTTAGCGTACATAGGGAATGAGCAGTTCTTC.

The gene calls are TRBV24-1 and TRBJ1-2, with D uncertain. Germline CDR1 reads KGHDR; CDR2 reads SFDVKD. This CDR3 is 13 amino acids long. Trimming pared 2 bases from V and 5 bases from J, leaving 8 bases between. The CDR3 DNA sequence: TGTGCCACCAGTGATTCACAGATATATGGCTACACCTTC. Amino acid sequence: CATSDSQIYGYTF.

This clonotype was detected ten times or more. The V call is TRBV20-1, the J call TRBJ2-1, with D perhaps matching TRBD1 or TRBD2 (6 bases each). The ends were cut back, 4 bases at V and 9 bases at J, with 10 bases in the middle. Germline CDR1 DFQATT, CDR2 SNEGSKA (reference sequence). The CDR3 is 11 amino acids. CDR3 sequence reads: CSAKWGAEQFF. In nucleotides, the CDR3 is TGCAGTGCTAAATGGGGGGCTGAGCAGTTCTTC.

This clonotype showed up just a few times. This sequence joins TRBV7-8 and TRBJ1-1; D is undetermined. The CDR3 runs to 16 residues. CDR1 is SGHVS and CDR2 is FQNEAQ in the germline V gene. Trimming removed 3 bases from V and 0 bases from J, with 14 bases in between. CDR3 sequence reads: CASSFLGGNMNTEAFF. CDR3 nucleotide sequence: TGTGCCAGCAGCTTCCTAGGAGGGAACATGAACACTGAAGCTTTCTTT.

This clonotype was seen only a few times. The rearrangement uses TRBV6-2 or TRBV6-3 and TRBJ2-1; D uncertain. Germline-derived CDR1 and CDR2 are MNHEY and SVGEGT. CDR3 length: 13 amino acids. The ends were cut back, 2 bases at V and 10 bases at J, with 12 bases in the middle. CDR3 loop: CASSYDLRDEQFF. The CDR3 DNA reads TGTGCCAGCAGTTACGACCTCAGAGACGAGCAGTTCTTC.

There are a few counts of this clonotype. The rearrangement joins TRBV20-1 to TRBJ1-2; no clear D gene. In germline, CDR1 is DFQATT, CDR2 SNEGSKA (reference sequence). CDR3 length: 12 residues. Here the CDR3 DNA reads TGCAGCACCAGGCCGACAAATTTAGGCTACACCTTC. As protein: CSTRPTNLGYTF.

In its sample, this clonotype was seen many times. The CDR3 is CASSPSTGGRKKLFF. CDR3 in DNA: TGTGCCAGCAGTCCTTCGACAGGGGGAAGAAAAAAACTGTTTTTT. The genes are TRBV12-3 or TRBV12-4 and TRBJ1-4; 9 positions agree with TRBD1. The CDR3 length is 15 residues. The J segment lost 9 bases and the V segment lost 5 bases, leaving 10 bases of the junction unmatched.

The sample holds many counts of this clonotype. This chain joins TRBV5-1 and TRBJ2-3; TRBD2 agrees at 7 bases. CDR1 SGHRS and CDR2 YFSETQ come from the germline V gene. After removal of 3 bases from V and 4 bases from J, the junction contained 8 bases not matched to a gene. The CDR3 is 15 amino acids. The CDR3 loop reads CASSWSGAKADTQYF. The CDR3 nucleotides are TGCGCCAGCAGCTGGAGCGGGGCCAAGGCAGATACGCAGTATTTT.

The chain has TRBV27 and TRBJ2-5, with 9 bases matching TRBD2. This CDR3 is 16 amino acids long. V dropped 5 bases and J dropped 2; count of bases not matched to a gene: 9. CDR1 MNHEY and CDR2 SMNVEV come from the germline V gene (reference sequence). The CDR3 loop is CASSTRLAEKQETQYF. The DNA of the CDR3 is TGTGCCAGCAGTACCAGACTAGCGGAGAAACAAGAGACCCAGTACTTC.

This clonotype was recorded many times. The chain is built from TRBV12-3 or TRBV12-4 and TRBJ2-7; tentatively, D is TRBD1 (6 bases). This CDR3 is built from 13 residues. V lost 2 bases and J 3 bases, leaving 8 bases between the germline ends. The CDR3 nucleotides are TGTGCCAGCAGTTTAACAGGGTTCTACGAGCAGTACTTC. Residues: CASSLTGFYEQYF.

V usage is TRBV7-9 and J usage is TRBJ1-4; D is unclear. Deletions cut 0 bases from V and 8 bases from J, with 13 bases between. This CDR3 has 15 residues. The germline gives CDR1 SEHNR, CDR2 FQNEAQ (reference sequence). The CDR3 region has the DNA TGTGCCAGCAGCTTAGCGGCCATAGAAGGAGAAAAACTGTTTTTT. Translating gives CASSLAAIEGEKLFF.

In its sample, this clonotype was seen a few times. One junction end does not reproduce the germline sequence, and a read error may be involved. The chain joins TRBV7-8 to TRBJ2-2; TRBD1 agrees at 8 bases. The CDR3 sequence is 15 residues long. Germline V gene data show CDR1 as SGHVS and CDR2 as FQNEAQ. The CDR3 reads CASSSHRGNAGELFF. The CDR3 nucleotides are TGTGCCAGCAGCTCCCACAGGGGGAACGCCGGGGAGCTGTTTTTT.

This clonotype was found a few times. The V gene is TRBV11-2, the J gene TRBJ2-1; the D call may be TRBD1 or TRBD2 (5 bases each). With 5 bases removed from V and 5 bases from J, the gap between germline ends came to 28 bases. CDR3 length: 19 residues. Germline V gene data show CDR1 as SGHAT and CDR2 as FQNNGV. The CDR3: CASSPSNTGLGVINNEQFF. The CDR3, as DNA: TGTGCCAGCAGCCCGTCGAATACAGGTTTGGGGGTCATAAACAATGAGCAGTTCTTC.

This clonotype came up a few times. CDR3: CASSLDSTTDTQYF. The CDR3 nucleotides read TGTGCCAGCAGCTTAGACTCTACCACAGATACGCAGTATTTT. The V gene is TRBV11-2, the J gene TRBJ2-3; D remains ambiguous. This CDR3 has 14 amino acids. CDR1 and CDR2 (germline): SGHAT, FQNNGV. The V end lost 0 bases, the J end lost 2 bases, and 6 bases lay between the germline ends.

This clonotype occurred a few times. The chain uses TRBV20-1 and TRBJ1-2; tentatively, D is TRBD1 (5 bases). This CDR3 has 13 amino acids. Germline loops: CDR1 DFQATT, CDR2 SNEGSKA (reference sequence). Trimming pared 6 bases from V and 4 bases from J, leaving 15 bases between. CDR3: CSAYGVQGYGYTF. The CDR3 nucleotides read TGCAGTGCGTACGGGGTCCAGGGCTATGGCTACACCTTC.

The J gene is TRBJ2-1, the V gene TRBV3-1; 7 positions match TRBD1. Looked up from germline, CDR1 is LGHDT and CDR2 is YNNKEL (reference sequence). There are 16 residues in the CDR3. J lost 4 bases, V lost 0 bases, and 6 bases had no gene match. The CDR3 is CASSQDSGGRYNEQFF. The CDR3 DNA reads TGTGCCAGCAGCCAAGATTCAGGGGGACGGTACAATGAGCAGTTCTTC.

The table lists this clonotype with many counts. The V gene is TRBV12-3 or TRBV12-4, the J gene TRBJ2-5, with D tentatively TRBD1 or TRBD2 (6 bases each). The CDR3 runs 13 residues. V lost 3 bases to trimming and J lost 5 bases, with 10 bases between them. CDR3 sequence reads: CASSFTGRETQYF. The CDR3 DNA reads TGTGCCAGCAGTTTCACAGGGAGGGAGACCCAGTACTTC.

As for this clonotype: The junction differs from germline at one of its ends, possibly a read error. The chain recombines TRBV12-3 or TRBV12-4 with TRBJ2-3; D may be TRBD1 (5 bases). The CDR3 is 13 residues long. Here the CDR3 DNA reads TGTGCCAGCAGTTCCTCTCAAACCAGACAGTCCGATTTT. It translates to CASSSSQTRQSDF.

This clonotype was counted a few times. The chain links TRBV12-3 or TRBV12-4 to TRBJ1-2; D possibly corresponds to TRBD1 (5 bases). V was clipped by 6 bases and J by 8 bases, with 13 bases between them. The CDR3 contains 12 residues. This CDR3 reads CASSHSGGGYTF. CDR3 in DNA: TGTGCCAGCAGCCATTCCGGGGGGGGCTACACCTTC.